This T cell receptor beta chain was captured in a study of blood T cell repertoires in COVID-19. This table comes from immunoSEQ multiplex PCR, and its TCRdb copy is limited to in-frame clones, with some not included. This table has under 350,000 clones, about 89% appearing once. Looked up from germline, CDR1 is SGHTA and CDR2 is FQGNSA. The CDR3 covers 17 residues. V lost 3 bases and J lost 3, with 18 bases in between. Two negative PCRs, clearance, or symptom resolution had been documented for recovered Cohort 3 donors. The sequence derives from a woman between 40 and 50 years old who had recovered from COVID-19. The sample was PBMCs or T cells enriched from blood (not recorded which). V usage is TRBV7-2 and J usage is TRBJ2-1; TRBD1 might be the D (6 bases). CDR3 nucleotides: TGTGCCAGCAGCTTGTATGGGACACAGACCAACTACAATGAGCAGTTCTTC. Translating gives CASSLYGTQTNYNEQFF.